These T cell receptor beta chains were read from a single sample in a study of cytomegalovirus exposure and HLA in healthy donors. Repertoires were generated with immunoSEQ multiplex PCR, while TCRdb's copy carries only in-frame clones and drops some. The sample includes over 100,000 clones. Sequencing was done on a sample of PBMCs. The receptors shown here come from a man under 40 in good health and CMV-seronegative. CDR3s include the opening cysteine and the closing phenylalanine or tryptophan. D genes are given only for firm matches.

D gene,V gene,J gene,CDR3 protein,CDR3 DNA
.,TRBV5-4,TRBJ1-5,CASSLDLVQPQHF,TGTGCCAGCAGCTTGGATTTAGTGCAGCCCCAGCATTTT
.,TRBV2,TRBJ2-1,CASSTQGSGEQFF,TGTGCCAGCAGCACTCAGGGAAGTGGAGAGCAGTTCTTC
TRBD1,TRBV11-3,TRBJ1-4,CASSTRGTGNEKLFF,TGTGCCAGCAGCACACGCGGGACAGGGAATGAAAAACTGTTTTTT
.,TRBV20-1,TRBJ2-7,CSAPKGSTQYF,TGCAGTGCTCCTAAGGGGTCAACGCAGTACTTC
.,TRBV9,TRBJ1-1,CASSVLSTEAFF,TGTGCCAGCAGCGTATTATCCACTGAAGCTTTCTTT
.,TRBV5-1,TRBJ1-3,CASSSDGRPGLGNTIYF,TGCGCCAGCAGTTCTGACGGGCGGCCGGGACTAGGAAACACCATATATTTT
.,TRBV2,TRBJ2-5,CASSGRLVSGEQYF,TGTGCCAGCAGTGGTCGACTGGTGTCTGGGGAGCAGTACTTC
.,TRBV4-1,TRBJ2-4,CASSQDGKERRGAWNIQYF,TGCGCCAGCAGCCAAGATGGCAAAGAGCGACGTGGGGCGTGGAACATTCAGTACTTC
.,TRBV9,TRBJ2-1,CASRSIIRQFF,TGTGCCAGCAGGAGCATAATACGGCAGTTCTTC
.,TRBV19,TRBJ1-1,CASTEQNTEAFF,TGTGCCAGTACCGAGCAGAACACTGAAGCTTTCTTT
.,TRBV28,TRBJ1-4,CALPGQREEKLFF,TGTGCCTTACCGGGACAAAGAGAAGAAAAACTGTTTTTT
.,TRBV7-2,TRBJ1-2,CASSRRDFGVDYGYTF,TGTGCCAGCAGCCGAAGAGACTTCGGGGTTGACTATGGCTACACCTTC
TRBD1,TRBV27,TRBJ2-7,CASRSPTRQGPREQYF,TGTGCCAGCAGGTCCCCTACTCGACAGGGGCCGAGGGAGCAGTACTTC
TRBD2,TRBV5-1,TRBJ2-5,CASSSGGGPHRETQYF,TGCGCCAGCAGCTCCGGGGGGGGGCCCCACAGAGAGACCCAGTACTTC
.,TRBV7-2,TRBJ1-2,CASIRPGTYGYTF,TGTGCCAGCATACGGCCAGGTACCTATGGCTACACCTTC
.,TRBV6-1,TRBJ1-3,CASRRISGNTIYF,TGTGCCAGCAGGAGAATCTCTGGAAACACCATATATTTT
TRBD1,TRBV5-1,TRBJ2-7,CASLGTGPSYEQYF,TGCGCCAGCTTAGGGACAGGGCCCTCCTACGAGCAGTACTTC
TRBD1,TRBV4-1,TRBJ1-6,CASSSPSEGAMNLVSPLHF,TGCGCCAGCAGCTCCCCTAGTGAGGGGGCAATGAATTTGGTTTCACCCCTCCACTTT
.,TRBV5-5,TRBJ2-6,CASSLAVGQRSGANVLTF,TGTGCCAGCAGCTTGGCCGTCGGCCAGCGCTCTGGGGCCAACGTCCTGACTTTC
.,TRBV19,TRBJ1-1,CASSSPPGTVMNTEAFF,TGTGCCAGTAGTTCTCCACCAGGGACTGTGATGAACACTGAAGCTTTCTTT
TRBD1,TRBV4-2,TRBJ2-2,CASSQEIAGGSGELFF,TGTGCCAGCAGCCAAGAAATTGCAGGGGGCTCCGGGGAGCTGTTTTTT
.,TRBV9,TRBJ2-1,CAVAVAISYNEQFF,TGTGCCGTCGCGGTAGCGATCTCCTACAATGAGCAGTTCTTC
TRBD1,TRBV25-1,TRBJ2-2,CASRTGRSGELFF,TGTGCCAGCCGGACAGGGAGGTCCGGGGAGCTGTTTTTT
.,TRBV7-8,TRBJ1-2,CASSLNRDYGYTF,TGTGCCAGCAGCTTAAACAGGGACTATGGCTACACCTTC
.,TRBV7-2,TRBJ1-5,CASSLEGVAKQPQHF,TGTGCCAGCAGCTTAGAGGGGGTAGCAAAGCAGCCCCAGCATTTT
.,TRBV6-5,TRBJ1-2,CASSYDPGITWGYTF,TGTGCCAGCAGTTACGACCCAGGGATTACGTGGGGCTACACCTTC
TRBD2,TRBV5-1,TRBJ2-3,CASSSSGGTTDTQYF,TGCGCCAGCAGCTCTAGCGGGGGGACTACAGATACGCAGTATTTT
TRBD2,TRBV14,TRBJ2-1,CASSQSSGGSYNEQFF,TGTGCCAGCAGTCAGTCTAGCGGGGGCTCCTACAATGAGCAGTTCTTC
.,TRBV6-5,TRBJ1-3,CASSTGFSGNTIYF,TGTGCCAGCAGTACAGGGTTCTCTGGAAACACCATATATTTT
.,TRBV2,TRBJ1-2,CASSEDRGSYGYTF,TGTGCCAGCAGTGAAGATCGGGGATCCTATGGCTACACCTTC
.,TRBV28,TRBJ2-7,CASAVTGNEQYF,TGTGCCAGTGCCGTAACAGGGAACGAGCAGTACTTC
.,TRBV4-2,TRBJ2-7,CASSQDTSGYYEQYF,TGTGCCAGCAGCCAAGATACCTCCGGGTACTACGAGCAGTACTTC
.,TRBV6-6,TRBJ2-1,CASSYTGGGGYNEQFF,TGTGCCAGCAGTTACACCGGTGGGGGCGGTTACAATGAGCAGTTCTTC
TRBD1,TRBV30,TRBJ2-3,CAWGGQGAGYTQYF,TGTGCCTGGGGGGGACAGGGGGCCGGGTATACGCAGTATTTT
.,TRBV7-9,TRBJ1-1,CASSPREAFF,TGTGCCAGCAGCCCTCGTGAAGCTTTCTTT
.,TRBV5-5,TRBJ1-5,CASSLFPGIARLPQHF,TGTGCCAGCAGCTTGTTTCCAGGGATCGCTCGCCTGCCCCAGCATTTT
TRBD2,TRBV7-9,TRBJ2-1,CASSLGTSGGWYNEQFF,TGTGCCAGCAGCTTAGGGACTAGCGGGGGATGGTACAATGAGCAGTTCTTC
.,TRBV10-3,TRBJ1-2,CAISETGNYGYTF,TGTGCCATCAGTGAGACAGGGAACTATGGCTACACCTTC
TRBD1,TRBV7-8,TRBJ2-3,CASSSSGGSFSTDTQYF,TGTGCCAGCAGCTCCTCAGGGGGCTCCTTTAGCACAGATACGCAGTATTTT
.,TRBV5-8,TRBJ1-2,CASSFIPGTLNYGYTF,TGTGCCAGCAGCTTCATACCCGGGACTCTAAACTATGGCTACACCTTC
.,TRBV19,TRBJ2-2,CASEPPRGELNTGELFF,TGTGCCAGTGAGCCCCCCAGGGGGGAGTTGAACACCGGGGAGCTGTTTTTT
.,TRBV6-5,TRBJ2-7,CASSSPSADSYEQYF,TGTGCCAGCAGTTCCCCCTCGGCGGACTCCTACGAGCAGTACTTC
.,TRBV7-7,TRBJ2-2,CASSLSELTGELFF,TGTGCCAGCAGCCTCTCCGAGCTCACCGGGGAGCTGTTTTTT
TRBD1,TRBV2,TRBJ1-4,CASSPGTGWEKLFF,TGTGCCAGCAGTCCCGGGACAGGGTGGGAAAAACTGTTTTTT
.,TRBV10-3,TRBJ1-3,CAIFQGFGNTIYF,TGTGCCATCTTTCAGGGGTTTGGAAACACCATATATTTT
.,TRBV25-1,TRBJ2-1,CASRPVGGDEQFF,TGTGCCAGCAGGCCTGTAGGCGGCGATGAGCAGTTCTTC
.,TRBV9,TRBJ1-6,CASSVAGQYNSALHF,TGTGCCAGCAGCGTAGCAGGGCAATATAATTCAGCCCTCCACTTT
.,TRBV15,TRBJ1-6,CATGSSYNSPLHF,TGTGCCACGGGGAGTTCTTATAATTCACCCCTCCACTTT
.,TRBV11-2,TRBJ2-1,CASSLRTYNEQFF,TGTGCCAGCAGCCTCCGGACTTACAATGAGCAGTTCTTC
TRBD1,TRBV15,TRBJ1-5,CATSREQGAWQPQHF,TGTGCCACCAGCAGAGAACAGGGGGCATGGCAGCCCCAGCATTTT
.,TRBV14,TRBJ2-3,CASSSWGGKTDTQYF,TGTGCCAGCAGCTCTTGGGGCGGGAAAACAGATACGCAGTATTTT
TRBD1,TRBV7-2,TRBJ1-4,CASSLGTGFAKLFF,TGTGCCAGCAGCTTGGGGACAGGGTTTGCAAAACTGTTTTTT
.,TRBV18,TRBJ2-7,CASSPLGRLYEQYF,TGTGCCAGCTCACCATTGGGGAGGCTTTACGAGCAGTACTTC
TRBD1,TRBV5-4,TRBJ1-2,CASSSGQDDYGYTF,TGTGCCAGCAGCTCCGGACAGGATGACTATGGCTACACCTTC